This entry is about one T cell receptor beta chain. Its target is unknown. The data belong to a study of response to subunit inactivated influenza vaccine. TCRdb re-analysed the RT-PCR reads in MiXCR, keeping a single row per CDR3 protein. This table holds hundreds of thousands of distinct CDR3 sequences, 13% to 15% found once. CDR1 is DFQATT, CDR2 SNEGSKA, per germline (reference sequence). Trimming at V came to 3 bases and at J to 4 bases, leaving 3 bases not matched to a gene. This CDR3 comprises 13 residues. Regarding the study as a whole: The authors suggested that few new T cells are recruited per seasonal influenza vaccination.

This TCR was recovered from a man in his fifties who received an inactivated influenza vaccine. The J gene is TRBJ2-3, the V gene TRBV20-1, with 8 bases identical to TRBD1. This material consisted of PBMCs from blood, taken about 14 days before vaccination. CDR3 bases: TGCAGTGCTAGGCAGGGGGCAGCAGATACGCAGTATTTT. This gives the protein CSARQGAADTQYF.